This entry lists 11 T cell receptor beta chains sequenced from one sample in a study of T cells in Graves' hyperthyroidism and ophthalmopathy. Using RNA transcripts as the source, TCR beta CDR3 regions were amplified. Primed by the HTBI set, a first-round RT-PCR was run on the TCR CDR3. TCRdb re-analysed the multiplex PCR reads in MiXCR, keeping a single row per CDR3 protein. The table lists 490,000 or so distinct CDR3 sequences, 22% of them singletons. The sequenced sample consisted of blood. All receptors derive from a woman between 70 and 85 years old with Graves' ophthalmopathy.

This clonotype appeared a few times. The V gene is TRBV29-1, the J gene TRBJ1-1; 7 bases are a match to TRBD1. CDR1 SQVTM and CDR2 ANQGSEA come from the germline V gene. This CDR3 contains 13 residues. Trimming cost V 6 bases and J 1 base; bases outside gene matches: 5. Here the CDR3 DNA reads TGCAGCGTAAGGAGGGGGCCGAACACTGAAGCTTTCTTT. Its protein product is CSVRRGPNTEAFF.

This clonotype was counted many times. The chain combines TRBV28 with TRBJ2-3; TRBD2 might be the D (6 bases). CDR1 and CDR2 (germline): MDHEN, SYDVKM. The CDR3 runs 16 residues. Deletions cut 7 bases from V and 1 base from J, with 18 bases between. CDR3 region: CASTLYGRWGTDTQYF. As DNA, the CDR3 is TGTGCCAGCACCCTCTACGGGAGATGGGGCACAGATACGCAGTATTTT.

This clonotype was observed a few times. V usage is TRBV20-1 and J usage is TRBJ2-7, with TRBD2 identical over 12 bases. This CDR3 is built from 14 residues. The germline V gene has CDR1 DFQATT and CDR2 SNEGSKA (reference sequence). After removal of 6 bases from V and 2 bases from J, the junction contained 5 bases not matched to a gene. This CDR3 reads CSAPLAGGPYEQYF. The CDR3 DNA reads TGCAGTGCACCACTAGCGGGAGGCCCCTACGAGCAGTACTTC.

This chain connects TRBV4-2 to TRBJ1-2, with 11 bases fitting TRBD1. Germline V gene lookup returns CDR1 LGHNA and CDR2 YNFKEQ. The CDR3 length is 18 residues. The V gene end was trimmed by 4 bases and the J gene end by 2 bases; junction bases not matched to a gene: 12. The CDR3 loop is CASSPALGQGAKNYGYTF. CDR3 bases: TGTGCCAGCAGCCCGGCCCTCGGACAGGGGGCGAAAAACTATGGCTACACCTTC.

This clonotype was observed many times. The chain links TRBV24-1 to TRBJ2-5; D ambiguous. V shed 5 bases and J shed 0 bases, with 12 bases lying between them. Germline V gives CDR1 KGHDR, CDR2 SFDVKD. This CDR3 has 15 amino acids. CDR3 in amino acids: CATSAPTDNQETQYF. CDR3 DNA: TGTGCCACCAGTGCCCCGACCGACAACCAAGAGACCCAGTACTTC.

This clonotype was seen a few times. The chain links TRBV29-1 to TRBJ2-7; no definite D call. V was clipped by 2 bases and J by 3 bases, with 11 bases between them. Per germline, CDR1 SQVTM and CDR2 ANQGSEA. There are 13 residues in the CDR3. The CDR3 sequence: CSVESLENYEQYF. The CDR3 coding sequence is TGCAGCGTTGAATCTTTGGAAAACTACGAGCAGTACTTC.

Turning to this clonotype: Germline is not matched at one junction end, which may reflect a read error. The genes are TRBV20-1 and TRBJ2-7; D is perhaps TRBD1 (6 bases). The CDR3 runs to 13 residues. The germline gives CDR1 DFQATT, CDR2 SNEGSKA (reference sequence). The CDR3 coding sequence is TGCGGTGCAAGGACAGATCCGTCCTACGAGCAGTACTTC. Amino acids: CGARTDPSYEQYF.

This chain joins TRBV30 and TRBJ1-5; tentatively, D is TRBD1 (5 bases). The CDR3 covers 13 residues. V was cut by 1 base and J by 1 base, with 5 bases left in between. Germline CDR1 GTSNPN, CDR2 SVGIG (reference sequence). CDR3 sequence: CAWSGDSNQPQHF. The CDR3 coding sequence is TGTGCCTGGAGTGGGGACAGCAATCAGCCCCAGCATTTT.

This clonotype was counted once. This may come from a read error, since a much larger clone is one base off. The V and J genes are TRBV11-2 and TRBJ2-1; 7 bases fit TRBD1. Looked up from germline, CDR1 is SGHAT and CDR2 is FQNNGV. The CDR3 has 16 residues. CDR3 loop: CASSPSLGTDNNAQFF. The CDR3 DNA reads as TGTGCCAGCAGCCCATCACTTGGGACAGATAACAATGCGCAGTTCTTC.

This clonotype came up a few times. The chain uses TRBV11-2 and TRBJ1-1, with D uncertain. This CDR3 has 17 residues. V lost 0 bases to trimming and J lost 0 bases, with 14 bases between them. Germline V CDR1 and CDR2: SGHAT, FQNNGV. CDR3 region: CASSLDWERFMNTEAFF. The CDR3 DNA sequence: TGTGCCAGCAGCTTAGATTGGGAAAGGTTTATGAACACTGAAGCTTTCTTT.

Concerning this clonotype itself: Relative to the germline gene, one junction end is altered; a read error may explain this. The rearrangement joins TRBV11-3 to TRBJ2-7; D might be TRBD1 (6 bases). The CDR3 totals 15 residues. The germline V gene has CDR1 SGHNT and CDR2 YENEEA. The CDR3 is CAGSSEGEITYEQYF. The CDR3 coding sequence is TGTGCCGGCAGCTCCGAGGGGGAGATCACCTACGAGCAGTACTTC.